This TCR beta chain was obtained from a study of shared clonotypes between healthy human individuals. General study points: The study's rarefaction showed incomplete sorted-subset sequencing despite large depth.

To note about this clone: Its antigen is unknown.

The table came from immunoSEQ multiplex PCR; TCRdb's copy has only in-frame clones and leaves some out. The sample lists about 2 million clones, 95% seen once, with 0.1% to 0.15% in the top ten. Sequencing used naive CD4+ T cells sorted from blood. Sample subset: CD45RA+ positively selected. The receptor was isolated from a man aged 18 to 29 in good health.

The CDR3 DNA reads as TGTGCCAGTAGTCCTTGGACAGACCAAGAGACCCAGTACTTC. Protein: CASSPWTDQETQYF. The chain employs TRBV19 and TRBJ2-5; TRBD1 is a possible D gene (6 bases). V was clipped by 5 bases and J by 0 bases, with 10 bases between them. CDR1 is LNHDA and CDR2 is SQIVND in the germline V gene (reference sequence). This CDR3 has 14 residues.